These T cell receptor beta chains were read from a single sample in a study of cytomegalovirus exposure and HLA in healthy donors. TCRdb's table, derived via immunoSEQ multiplex PCR, lists solely in-frame clones and lacks some. The data hold roughly 100,000 clones, with about 69% observed a single time. Sequencing used PBMCs. These receptors originate from a woman between 18 and 29 years old in good health and CMV-seropositive. Both conserved end residues are part of each CDR3. Fields, in order: D gene, J gene, CDR3 length, V gene, clone size, CDR3 protein, CDR3 DNA. D genes are given only for firm matches. Not all rows give a size; the values are once, few, many and, for expanded clones, a class.

>TRBD1|TRBJ1-3|16|TRBV7-6|-
CASTRTGLAPGNTIYF
TGTGCCAGCACCCGGACAGGGCTAGCCCCTGGAAACACCATATATTTT
>TRBD2|TRBJ2-5|16|TRBV13|-
CASSLKRGASPETQYF
TGTGCCAGCAGCTTAAAGCGGGGGGCTTCTCCGGAGACCCAGTACTTC
>-|TRBJ2-7|13|TRBV9|-
CASSATGTYEQYF
TGTGCCAGCAGCGCGACAGGTACCTACGAGCAGTACTTC
>TRBD2|TRBJ2-7|15|TRBV6-1|-
CASSDTLAGASEQYF
TGTGCCAGCAGTGATACACTAGCGGGAGCCTCCGAGCAGTACTTC
>-|TRBJ2-1|14|TRBV6-5|few
CASSWVGEGNEQFF
TGTGCCAGCAGTTGGGTCGGAGAGGGAAATGAGCAGTTCTTC
>TRBD1|TRBJ1-5|15|TRBV19|-
CASSEGQGKNQPQHF
TGTGCCAGTAGTGAGGGACAGGGGAAGAATCAGCCCCAGCATTTT
>TRBD2|TRBJ2-2|15|TRBV9|-
CASSVSGRETGELFF
TGTGCCAGCAGCGTTAGCGGGAGGGAGACCGGGGAGCTGTTTTTT
>-|TRBJ1-2|10|TRBV6-1|-
CASKGEGYTF
TGTGCCAGTAAGGGAGAAGGCTACACCTTC
>TRBD2|TRBJ2-1|16|TRBV5-1|-
CASSLAPTSGRGEQFF
TGCGCCAGCAGCTTGGCCCCCACTAGCGGGAGGGGTGAGCAGTTCTTC
>TRBD2|TRBJ2-4|14|TRBV2|-
CATHPRLLAGFQYF
TGTGCCACCCATCCTCGGTTACTAGCGGGGTTTCAGTACTTC
>TRBD1|TRBJ2-7|14|TRBV9|-
CASSLQDRGLEQYF
TGTGCCAGCAGCCTTCAGGACAGGGGGCTCGAGCAGTACTTC
>TRBD2|TRBJ2-2|17|TRBV5-4|-
CASSWGGTTLNTGELFF
TGTGCCAGCAGCTGGGGAGGGACTACCTTGAACACCGGGGAGCTGTTTTTT
>TRBD2|TRBJ2-3|19|TRBV4-3|-
CASSQEGAFTSGKADTQYF
TGCGCCAGCAGCCAAGAGGGAGCTTTTACTAGCGGGAAGGCAGATACGCAGTATTTT
>TRBD1|TRBJ1-4|16|TRBV28|-
CASRSGTEATNEKLFF
TGTGCCAGCAGGTCCGGGACAGAGGCAACTAATGAAAAACTGTTTTTT
>-|TRBJ2-2|16|TRBV4-3|-
CASSQAYEAGTGELFF
TGCGCCAGCAGCCAAGCGTACGAGGCGGGAACCGGGGAGCTGTTTTTT
>TRBD1|TRBJ2-1|16|TRBV14|-
CASSDLGDRDRNEQFF
TGTGCCAGCAGTGACCTGGGGGACAGGGATAGAAATGAGCAGTTCTTC
>-|TRBJ2-7|12|TRBV7-9|-
CSSSFVHYEQYF
TGTTCCAGCAGCTTTGTCCACTACGAGCAGTACTTC
>TRBD2|TRBJ2-3|17|TRBV13|-
CASSGSTSGGERDTQYF
TGTGCCAGCAGCGGCTCGACTAGCGGGGGGGAACGAGATACGCAGTATTTT
>-|TRBJ2-3|14|TRBV10-3|-
CAISPGGSTDTQYF
TGTGCCATCAGCCCGGGCGGGAGCACAGATACGCAGTATTTT
>-|TRBJ2-5|19|TRBV7-2|-
CASSLAGGGTSGEQETQYF
TGTGCCAGCAGCTTAGCAGGGGGCGGAACTAGCGGAGAGCAAGAGACCCAGTACTTC
>-|TRBJ1-5|12|TRBV29-1|-
CSAGGEGQPQHF
TGCAGCGCCGGGGGGGAGGGTCAGCCCCAGCATTTT
>-|TRBJ1-5|16|TRBV19|-
CASSIEAGRPIKPQHF
TGTGCCAGTAGTATAGAGGCGGGCAGGCCCATCAAACCCCAGCATTTT
>TRBD1|TRBJ1-1|12|TRBV6-5|-
CASSGTGPEAFF
TGTGCCAGCAGTGGGACAGGGCCTGAAGCTTTCTTT
>-|TRBJ1-1|17|TRBV15|-
CATSRGSGGALYTEAFF
TGTGCCACCAGCAGAGGGAGTGGGGGGGCCCTTTACACTGAAGCTTTCTTT
>-|TRBJ2-2|17|TRBV7-9|-
CASSHRGGTYESGELFF
TGTGCCAGCAGCCATAGAGGAGGGACTTACGAGTCCGGGGAGCTGTTTTTT
>TRBD2|TRBJ2-3|18|TRBV4-2|-
CASSQDGRLAGTTDTQYF
TGTGCCAGCAGCCAAGATGGCCGACTAGCGGGGACCACAGATACGCAGTATTTT
>TRBD1|TRBJ1-5|16|TRBV28|-
CASSDPDRGTNQPQHF
TGTGCCAGCAGCGACCCGGACAGGGGGACCAATCAGCCCCAGCATTTT
>TRBD2|TRBJ2-2|19|TRBV4-2|few
CASSQELAGGLGGTGELFF
TGTGCCAGCAGCCAAGAACTAGCGGGGGGGCTCGGGGGCACCGGGGAGCTGTTTTTT
>TRBD1|TRBJ2-6|16|TRBV28|-
CASIAGGSSGANVLTF
TGTGCCAGCATCGCAGGGGGTAGTTCTGGGGCCAACGTCCTGACTTTC
>-|TRBJ1-3|15|TRBV7-6|-
CASSLSLGSGNTIYF
TGTGCCAGCAGCTTATCACTAGGGTCTGGAAACACCATATATTTT
>TRBD1|TRBJ1-3|13|TRBV5-6|-
CASSSDRGNTIYF
TGTGCCAGCAGTTCCGACAGGGGCAACACCATATATTTT
>-|TRBJ1-4|13|TRBV7-2|few
CASSGQPNEKLFF
TGTGCCAGCAGCGGACAGCCTAATGAAAAACTGTTTTTT
>TRBD1|TRBJ1-2|16|TRBV7-3|-
CASSLIRGQAPYGYTF
TGTGCCAGCAGCTTAATTAGGGGACAGGCCCCCTATGGCTACACCTTC
>TRBD1|TRBJ2-1|16|TRBV9|-
CASSVAYRGSYNEQFF
TGTGCCAGCAGCGTAGCCTACAGGGGATCCTACAATGAGCAGTTCTTC
>TRBD1|TRBJ1-6|13|TRBV2|-
CATGDRGNSPLHF
TGTGCCACTGGGGACAGGGGAAATTCACCCCTCCACTTT
>TRBD1|TRBJ2-7|18|TRBV4-1|-
CASSQDPGQGILLGEQYF
TGCGCCAGCAGCCAAGATCCGGGACAGGGTATATTACTTGGCGAGCAGTACTTC
>-|TRBJ2-1|15|TRBV15|few
CATSRGLVLDNEQFF
TGTGCCACCAGCCGTGGACTGGTCCTGGACAATGAGCAGTTCTTC
>-|TRBJ2-1|16|TRBV4-1|once
CASSRLVGSQSGEQFF
TGCGCCAGCAGCCGTCTTGTAGGATCTCAGTCAGGTGAGCAGTTCTTC
>TRBD1|TRBJ2-2|17|TRBV30|-
CAWSVRGQGAHNGELFF
TGTGCCTGGAGTGTACGAGGACAGGGGGCGCATAACGGGGAGCTGTTTTTT